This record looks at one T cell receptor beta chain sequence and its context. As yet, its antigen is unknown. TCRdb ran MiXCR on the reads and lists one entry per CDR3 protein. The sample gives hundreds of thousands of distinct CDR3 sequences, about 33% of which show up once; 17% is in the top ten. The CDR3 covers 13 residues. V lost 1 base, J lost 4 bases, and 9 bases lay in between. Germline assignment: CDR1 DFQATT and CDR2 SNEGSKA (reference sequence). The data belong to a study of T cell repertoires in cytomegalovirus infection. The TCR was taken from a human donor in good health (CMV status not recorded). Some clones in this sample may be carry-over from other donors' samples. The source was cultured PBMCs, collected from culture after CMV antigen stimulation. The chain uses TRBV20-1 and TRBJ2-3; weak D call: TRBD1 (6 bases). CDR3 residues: CSARVAGADTQYF. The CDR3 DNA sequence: TGCAGTGCTAGAGTTGCAGGGGCAGATACGCAGTATTTT.